Presented here are 26 T cell receptor beta chains from one specimen sequenced in a study of control samples from healthy donors and cancer patients. This table comes from immunoSEQ multiplex PCR, and its TCRdb copy is limited to in-frame clones, with some not included. The sample includes over 100,000 clones, 80% to 95% of them seen just once. Sequencing was carried out using blood. Source of these receptors: a woman aged 45-65 years in good health.

The chain employs TRBV6-4 and TRBJ1-1, with 9 bases fitting TRBD1. The length of the CDR3 is 18 residues. V shed 0 bases, J shed 2 bases, and the junction held 10 bases outside the gene matches. The V gene's germline CDR1 is MRHNA and CDR2 SNTAGT. The CDR3 nucleotides are TGTGCCAGCAGTGACTCACCGGGACAGGGCTCCATTAACACTGAAGCTTTCTTT. It is translated as CASSDSPGQGSINTEAFF.

The V gene is TRBV6-5, the J gene TRBJ1-1; TRBD1 matches 7 bases. V shed 5 bases and J 4 bases; nucleotides not matched to a gene: 10. Germline CDR1 is MNHEY and CDR2 is SVGAGI. The CDR3 length is 15 residues. The CDR3 DNA follows: TGTGCCAGCAGTCGAACAGGGGAATGGGTCACTGAAGCTTTCTTT. Protein product: CASSRTGEWVTEAFF.

The chain carries TRBV23-1 and TRBJ2-7, with D possibly matching TRBD1 (5 bases). TRBV23-1 belongs to the ORF category, with a function that is uncertain. V was cut by 9 bases and J by 0 bases, with 24 bases left in between. CDR3 length equals 17 residues. The chain's CDR3 is CARPSKHRFSRSYEQYF. The CDR3 bases are TGCGCCAGGCCCTCCAAACACAGGTTCTCTCGCTCCTACGAGCAGTACTTC.

The chain recombines TRBV30 with TRBJ2-5; 7 bases are a match to TRBD2. V trimming: 2 bases; J trimming: 5 bases; junction bases outside the gene matches: 5. The CDR3 is made up of 13 amino acids. The germline CDR1 and CDR2 sequences are GTSNPN and SVGIG (reference sequence). This CDR3 reads CAWSFGRRETQYF. In DNA, the CDR3 is TGTGCCTGGAGTTTCGGGAGGAGGGAGACCCAGTACTTC.

The chain couples TRBV28 to TRBJ2-3; D may be TRBD2 (5 bases). Deletions cut 6 bases from V and 6 bases from J, with 16 bases between. In germline, CDR1 is MDHEN, CDR2 SYDVKM. There are 14 residues in the CDR3. In DNA, the CDR3 is TGTGCCAGCAGCGGACCCCCGGGGTTGGATACGCAGTATTTT. Translation: CASSGPPGLDTQYF. The whole variable domain, remainder taken from reference TRBV28 and TRBJ2-3, is DVKVTQSSRYLVKRTGEKVFLECVQDMDHENMFWYRQDPGLGLRLIYFSYDVKMKEKGDIPEGYSVSREKKERFSLILESASTNQTSMYLCASSGPPGLDTQYFGPGTRLTVL.

This chain uses TRBV30 with TRBJ1-6; maybe TRBD1 (6 bases). V lost 8 bases and J 5 bases, leaving 16 bases between the germline ends. CDR3 length: 14 amino acids. Per germline, CDR1 GTSNPN and CDR2 SVGIG (reference sequence). The CDR3 region has the DNA TGTGCCATGGACCGGGACACACATAATTCACCCCTCCACTTT. Protein sequence: CAMDRDTHNSPLHF.

The gene calls are TRBV7-9 and TRBJ2-3, with D maybe TRBD2 (7 bases). Germline V lookup: CDR1 SEHNR, CDR2 FQNEAQ (reference sequence). Trimming shortened V by 5 bases and J by 2 bases, and 17 bases separated the two germline ends. This CDR3 spans 16 amino acids. The chain's CDR3 is CASSGWEGGPTDTQYF. DNA for the CDR3: TGTGCCAGCAGCGGATGGGAGGGGGGGCCCACAGATACGCAGTATTTT.

The rearrangement joins TRBV19 to TRBJ1-5; D unresolved. Germline lookup yields CDR1 LNHDA and CDR2 SQIVND (reference sequence). The ends were cut back, 5 bases at V and 5 bases at J, with 10 bases in the middle. The CDR3 extends over 13 amino acids. As DNA, the CDR3 is TGTGCCAGTAGTCCGCTTCGGGATCAGCCCCAGCATTTT. Translated: CASSPLRDQPQHF.

The gene calls are TRBV3-1 (or the pseudogene TRBV3-2) and TRBJ2-2; TRBD2 might be the D (7 bases). CDR1 is LGHDT, CDR2 YNNKEL, per germline (reference sequence). This CDR3 spans 17 amino acids. Between the trimmed V and J ends, which lost 7 bases and 5 bases, there was a span of 23 bases. In DNA form, the CDR3 reads TGTGCCAGCAACCCGGCGGGGGCCGGGGGCCAAACCGGGGAGCTGTTTTTT. The encoded protein is CASNPAGAGGQTGELFF.

The rearrangement joins TRBV16 to TRBJ2-3, with 9 bases matching TRBD1. CDR1 is KGHSY and CDR2 is FQNENV in the germline V gene. The ends lost 4 bases at V and 2 bases at J; junction bases unmatched: 7. The CDR3 loop spans 16 amino acids. The CDR3 sequence is CASSPGTGSPTDTQYF. The CDR3 nucleotides are TGTGCCAGCAGCCCCGGGACAGGGTCGCCCACAGATACGCAGTATTTT.

Only one count was recorded for this clone. The chain joins TRBV6-1 to TRBJ2-3; TRBD2 aligns across 8 bases. Trimming took 3 bases from V and 4 from J; bases not matched to a gene: 6. The CDR3 totals 15 residues. In germline, CDR1 is MNHNS, CDR2 SASEGT. The CDR3 here is CASSDPGLVADTQYF. In DNA, the CDR3 is TGTGCCAGCAGTGACCCGGGACTAGTGGCAGATACGCAGTATTTT.

The chain joins TRBV7-2 to TRBJ2-7, with 12 bases fitting TRBD2. CDR3 length equals 15 residues. Germline V CDR1 and CDR2: SGHTA, FQGNSA. The trim removed 1 base at V and 7 bases at J, leaving 5 bases unmatched. CDR3 DNA sequence: TGTGCCAGCAGCTTAGGACTAGCGGGAGTCCAGGAGCAGTACTTC. It specifies CASSLGLAGVQEQYF.

This clone was counted only a few times. The V call is TRBV20-1, the J call TRBJ2-5; D may be TRBD1 (5 bases). Germline V lookup: CDR1 DFQATT, CDR2 SNEGSKA (reference sequence). V was pared by 5 bases and J by 4 bases, with 8 bases between. The CDR3 has 11 residues. As DNA, the CDR3 is TGCAGTGCTCCAGGGCTAGAGACCCAGTACTTC. Translation: CSAPGLETQYF.

The genes are TRBV24-1 and TRBJ2-1, with 8 nucleotides matching TRBD2. The CDR3 runs to 16 residues. The germline CDR1 and CDR2 sequences are KGHDR and SFDVKD. V lost 3 bases, J lost 3 bases, and 6 bases stayed unmatched. The CDR3 coding sequence is TGTGCCACCAGTGATGCACAGGCGGGAGGCTACAATGAGCAGTTCTTC. Translation gives CATSDAQAGGYNEQFF.

CDR3 in amino acids: CASSLGTSGGRRTDTQYF. The CDR3 nucleotides are TGTGCCAGCAGCCTTGGGACTAGCGGGGGGCGCCGCACAGATACGCAGTATTTT. The genes are TRBV7-9 and TRBJ2-3, with 15 positions matching TRBD2. V lost 5 bases, J lost 1 base, and 7 bases stayed unmatched. The germline CDR1 and CDR2 sequences are SEHNR and FQNEAQ (reference sequence). This CDR3 has 18 amino acids.

The chain couples TRBV4-1 to TRBJ1-6; TRBD1 is a possible D gene (5 bases). The CDR3 has 16 amino acids. CDR1 and CDR2 (germline): MGHRA, YSYEKL. The V end was cut by 0 bases, the J end by 7 bases, with 13 bases between. DNA of the CDR3: TGCGCCAGCAGCCAAGATCACGGGGCTACCAATTCACCCCTCCACTTT. Its translation is CASSQDHGATNSPLHF.

The CDR3, as DNA: TGTGCCAGCAGCCCGCAGGGGGCCCTCTCTGGGGCCAACGTCCTGACTTTC. Translated, it gives CASSPQGALSGANVLTF. The V gene is TRBV13, the J gene TRBJ2-6, with 8 bases that match TRBD1. The CDR3 loop spans 17 amino acids. The germline V gene has CDR1 PRHDT and CDR2 FYEKMQ (reference sequence). Trimming at V came to 5 bases and at J to 0 bases, leaving 6 bases not matched to a gene.

In its sample, this clone was seen once. The chain recombines TRBV28 with TRBJ1-6, with D unresolved. The CDR3 consists of 18 residues. V lost 6 bases and J lost 2, with 20 bases in between. The germline V gene has CDR1 MDHEN and CDR2 SYDVKM. The CDR3 region is CASSGAPILSTYNSPLHF. The CDR3 DNA sequence: TGTGCCAGCAGCGGCGCCCCCATATTAAGCACCTATAATTCACCCCTCCACTTT. The variable domain in full, with the rest retrieved from reference TRBV28 and TRBJ1-6, is DVKVTQSSRYLVKRTGEKVFLECVQDMDHENMFWYRQDPGLGLRLIYFSYDVKMKEKGDIPEGYSVSREKKERFSLILESASTNQTSMYLCASSGAPILSTYNSPLHFGNGTRLTVT.

The chain has TRBV28 and TRBJ2-3; 9 bases map to TRBD2. There are 15 residues in the CDR3. Germline assignment: CDR1 MDHEN and CDR2 SYDVKM. Unmatched junction bases numbered 5, after V lost 5 bases and J lost 2 bases. CDR3 in DNA: TGTGCCAGCAGTCCCACTAGCGGGTCCACAGATACGCAGTATTTT. It encodes CASSPTSGSTDTQYF.

The chain has TRBV10-3 and TRBJ1-6; D remains ambiguous. The V end lost 6 bases, the J end lost 9 bases, and 12 bases lay between the germline ends. The CDR3 is 13 residues long. Germline V gene lookup returns CDR1 ENHRY and CDR2 SYGVKD. The chain's CDR3 is CAIRVSGSSPLHF. CDR3 nucleotides: TGTGCCATCAGAGTCAGCGGATCTTCACCCCTCCACTTT.

This chain uses TRBV19 with TRBJ2-2; possibly TRBD1 for D (6 bases). V was pared by 6 bases and J by 4 bases, with 15 bases between. Germline CDR1 LNHDA, CDR2 SQIVND (reference sequence). The CDR3 covers 15 residues. The CDR3 is CASSGQRPGTGELFF. CDR3 nucleotide sequence: TGTGCCAGTAGCGGACAGCGCCCGGGCACCGGGGAGCTGTTTTTT.

The CDR3, as DNA: TGTGCCAGCAGTGAGGAAACAGCTATGTTCTTC. It specifies CASSEETAMFF. The rearrangement uses TRBV6-1 and TRBJ2-1; no definite D call. CDR1 and CDR2 from the germline V gene are MNHNS and SASEGT. The germline V and J ends were trimmed by 3 bases and 15 bases, with 12 bases remaining between them. The CDR3 length is 11 residues.

The chain joins TRBV27 to TRBJ1-6; D unclear. Germline CDR1 reads MNHEY; CDR2 reads SMNVEV (reference sequence). The CDR3 is 14 amino acids. V dropped 1 base and J dropped 5 bases, with 6 bases sitting between them. For the CDR3, the DNA is TGTGCCAGCAGTTTATTTAGAAATAATTCACCCCTCCACTTT. This gives the protein CASSLFRNNSPLHF.

The V gene is TRBV6-6, the J gene TRBJ1-1; D unclear. The CDR3 spans 17 residues. Trimming left V 5 bases short and J 1 base short, with 20 bases between. Germline V lookup: CDR1 MNHNY, CDR2 SVGAGI (reference sequence). The CDR3 DNA follows: TGTGCCAGCAGTCCCATCCTGTTCGGGCAGCAGAACACTGAAGCTTTCTTT. Translation: CASSPILFGQQNTEAFF.

The genes are TRBV2 and TRBJ1-1; D is unresolved. Trimming removed 6 bases from V and 5 bases from J, with 16 bases in between. The CDR3 extends over 14 amino acids. CDR1 is SNHLY, CDR2 FYNNEI, per germline. The CDR3 reads CASSTREGLTEAFF. The DNA for the CDR3 is TGTGCCAGCAGCACAAGAGAGGGCTTGACTGAAGCTTTCTTT.

V usage is TRBV11-2 and J usage is TRBJ2-3; 7 nucleotides line up with TRBD1. Germline V CDR1 and CDR2: SGHAT, FQNNGV. The CDR3 runs to 13 residues. V lost 4 bases to trimming and J lost 7 bases; unmatched junction nucleotides: 5. CDR3 loop: CASSSRTGHTQYF. CDR3 in DNA: TGTGCCAGCAGCTCCAGGACAGGCCATACGCAGTATTTT.